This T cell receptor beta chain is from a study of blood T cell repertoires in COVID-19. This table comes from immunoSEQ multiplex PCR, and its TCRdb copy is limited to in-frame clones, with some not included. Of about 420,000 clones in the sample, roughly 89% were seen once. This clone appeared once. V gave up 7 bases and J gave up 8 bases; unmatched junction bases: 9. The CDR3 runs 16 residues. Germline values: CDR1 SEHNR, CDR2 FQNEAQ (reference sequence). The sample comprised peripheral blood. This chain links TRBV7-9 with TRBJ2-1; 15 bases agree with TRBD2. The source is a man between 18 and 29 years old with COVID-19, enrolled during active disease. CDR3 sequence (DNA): TGTGCCAGCAACTTCCCCGGACTAGCGGGAGGGCATGAGCAGTTCTTC. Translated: CASNFPGLAGGHEQFF. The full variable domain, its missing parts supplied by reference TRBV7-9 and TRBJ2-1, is DTGVSQNPRHKITKRGQNVTFRCDPISEHNRLYWYRQTLGQGPEFLTYFQNEAQLEKSRLLSDRFSAERPKGSFSTLEIQRTEQGDSAMYLCASNFPGLAGGHEQFFGPGTRLTVL.